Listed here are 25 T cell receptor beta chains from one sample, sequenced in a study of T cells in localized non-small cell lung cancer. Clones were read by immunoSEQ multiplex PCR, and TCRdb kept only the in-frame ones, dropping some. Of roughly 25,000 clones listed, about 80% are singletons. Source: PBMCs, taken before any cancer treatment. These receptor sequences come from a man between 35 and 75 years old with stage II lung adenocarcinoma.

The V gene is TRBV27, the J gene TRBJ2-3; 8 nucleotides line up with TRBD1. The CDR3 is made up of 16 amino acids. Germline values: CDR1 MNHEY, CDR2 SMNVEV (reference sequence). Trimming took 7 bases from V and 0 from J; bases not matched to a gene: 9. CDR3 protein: CASTSIGQGSTDTQYF. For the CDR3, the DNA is TGTGCCAGCACCTCTATCGGACAGGGTAGCACAGATACGCAGTATTTT.

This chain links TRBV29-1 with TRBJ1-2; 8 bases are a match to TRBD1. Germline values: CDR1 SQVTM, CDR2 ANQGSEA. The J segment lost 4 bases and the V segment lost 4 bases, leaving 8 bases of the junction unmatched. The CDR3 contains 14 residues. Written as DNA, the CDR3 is TGCAGCGTTGGCGACAGGGGAAGGTCCTATGGCTACACCTTC. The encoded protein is CSVGDRGRSYGYTF.

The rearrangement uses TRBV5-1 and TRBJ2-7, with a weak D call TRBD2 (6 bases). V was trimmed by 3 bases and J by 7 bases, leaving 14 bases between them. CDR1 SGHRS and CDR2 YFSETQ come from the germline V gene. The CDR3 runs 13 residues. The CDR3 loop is CASSSGDLGEQYF. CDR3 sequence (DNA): TGCGCCAGCAGCTCGGGGGACCTGGGAGAGCAGTACTTC.

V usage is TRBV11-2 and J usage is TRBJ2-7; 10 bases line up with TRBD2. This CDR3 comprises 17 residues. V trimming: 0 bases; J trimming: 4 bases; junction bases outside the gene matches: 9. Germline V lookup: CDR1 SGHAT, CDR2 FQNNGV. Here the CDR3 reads CASSLDLGTSALYEQYF. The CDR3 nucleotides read TGTGCCAGCAGCTTAGATCTTGGGACTAGCGCTTTATACGAGCAGTACTTC.

The CDR3 coding sequence is TGTGCCTGGAGGACTAGCGGGACTTCCGGCGAGCAGTACTTC. This translates into CAWRTSGTSGEQYF. This chain connects TRBV30 to TRBJ2-7, with 11 nucleotides matching TRBD2. CDR1 and CDR2 from the germline V gene are GTSNPN and SVGIG (reference sequence). J was trimmed by 6 bases and V by 3 bases; bases with no gene match: 7. This CDR3 spans 14 amino acids.

The CDR3 nucleotides read TGTGCCAGCAGTACCGGACCTCATAGCAATCAGCCCCAGCATTTT. As protein: CASSTGPHSNQPQHF. This chain connects TRBV6-6 to TRBJ1-5, with no clear D. The CDR3 loop spans 15 amino acids. Between the trimmed V and J ends, which lost 5 bases and 0 bases, there was a span of 11 bases. Germline values: CDR1 MNHNY, CDR2 SVGAGI (reference sequence).

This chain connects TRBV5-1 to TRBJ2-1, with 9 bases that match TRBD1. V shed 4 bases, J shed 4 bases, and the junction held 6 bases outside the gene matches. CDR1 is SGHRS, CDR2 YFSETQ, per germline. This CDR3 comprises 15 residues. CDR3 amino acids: CASSRTGGEYNEQFF. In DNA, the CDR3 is TGCGCCAGCAGCCGCACAGGGGGCGAATACAATGAGCAGTTCTTC.

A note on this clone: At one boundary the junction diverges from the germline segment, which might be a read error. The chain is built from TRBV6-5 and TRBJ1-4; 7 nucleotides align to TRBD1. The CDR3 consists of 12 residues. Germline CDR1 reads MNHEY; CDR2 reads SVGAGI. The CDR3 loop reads CASSPRQGLTVF. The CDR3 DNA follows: TGTGCCAGCAGCCCCAGACAGGGATTAACTGTTTTT.

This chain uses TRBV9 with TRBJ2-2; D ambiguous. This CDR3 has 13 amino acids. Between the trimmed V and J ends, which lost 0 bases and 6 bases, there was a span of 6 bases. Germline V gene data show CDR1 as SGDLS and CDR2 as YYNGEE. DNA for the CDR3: TGTGCCAGCAGCGTAGGTAGCCCCGGGGAGCTGTTTTTT. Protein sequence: CASSVGSPGELFF. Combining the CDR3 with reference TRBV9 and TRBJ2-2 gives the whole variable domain DSGVTQTPKHLITATGQRVTLRCSPRSGDLSVYWYQQSLDQGLQFLIQYYNGEERAKGNILERFSAQQFPDLHSELNLSSLELGDSALYFCASSVGSPGELFFGEGSRLTVL.

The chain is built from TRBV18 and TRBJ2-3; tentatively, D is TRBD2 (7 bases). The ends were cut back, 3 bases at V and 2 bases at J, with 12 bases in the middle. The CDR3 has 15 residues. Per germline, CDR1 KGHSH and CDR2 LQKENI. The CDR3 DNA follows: TGTGCCAGCTCACCCGTCGGGGGGCACACAGATACGCAGTATTTT. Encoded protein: CASSPVGGHTDTQYF.

The CDR3 region is CASSLLVQGAGEQYF. The DNA for the CDR3 is TGTGCCAGCAGCTTACTTGTACAGGGGGCGGGGGAGCAGTACTTC. The J gene is TRBJ2-7, the V gene TRBV7-2, with TRBD1 identical over 9 bases. Germline V gene lookup returns CDR1 SGHTA and CDR2 FQGNSA. V was clipped by 2 bases and J by 7 bases; unmatched bases: 9. CDR3 length: 15 residues.

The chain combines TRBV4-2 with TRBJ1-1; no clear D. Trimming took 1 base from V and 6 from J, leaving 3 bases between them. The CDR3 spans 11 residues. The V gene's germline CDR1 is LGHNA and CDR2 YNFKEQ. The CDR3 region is CASSQGPEAFF. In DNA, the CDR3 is TGTGCCAGCAGCCAAGGGCCTGAAGCTTTCTTT.

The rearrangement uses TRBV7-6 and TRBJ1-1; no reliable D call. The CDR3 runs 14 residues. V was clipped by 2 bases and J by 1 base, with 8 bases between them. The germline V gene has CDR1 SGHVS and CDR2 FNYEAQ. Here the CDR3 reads CASSLSGRNTEAFF. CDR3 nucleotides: TGTGCCAGCAGCTTATCGGGTCGGAACACTGAAGCTTTCTTT.

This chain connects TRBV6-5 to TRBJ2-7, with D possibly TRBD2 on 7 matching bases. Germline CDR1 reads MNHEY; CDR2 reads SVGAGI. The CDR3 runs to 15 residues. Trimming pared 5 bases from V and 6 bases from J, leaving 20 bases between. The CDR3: CASSRGDLGGSEQYF. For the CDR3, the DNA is TGTGCCAGCAGTCGGGGGGACTTAGGGGGATCCGAGCAGTACTTC.

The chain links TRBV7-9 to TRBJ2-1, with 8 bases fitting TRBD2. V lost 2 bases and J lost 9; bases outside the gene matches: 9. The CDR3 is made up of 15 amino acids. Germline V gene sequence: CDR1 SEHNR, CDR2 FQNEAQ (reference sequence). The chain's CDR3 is CASSLRVAGPAEQFF. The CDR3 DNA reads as TGTGCCAGCAGCTTAAGAGTAGCGGGGCCTGCTGAGCAGTTCTTC.

This CDR3 is CAISESVTGGQNTEAFF. DNA for the CDR3: TGTGCCATCAGTGAGTCAGTGACAGGGGGCCAGAACACTGAAGCTTTCTTT. This chain links TRBV10-3 with TRBJ1-1, with 10 bases identical to TRBD1. Germline V gives CDR1 ENHRY, CDR2 SYGVKD. V was clipped by 0 bases and J by 1 base; unmatched bases: 5. The CDR3 contains 17 residues.

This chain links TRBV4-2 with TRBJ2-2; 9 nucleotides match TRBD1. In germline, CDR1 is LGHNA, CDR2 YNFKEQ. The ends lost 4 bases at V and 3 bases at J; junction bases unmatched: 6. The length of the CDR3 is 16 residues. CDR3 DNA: TGTGCCAGCAGCCTCGGGACAGGGAGGGACACCGGGGAGCTGTTTTTT. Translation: CASSLGTGRDTGELFF.

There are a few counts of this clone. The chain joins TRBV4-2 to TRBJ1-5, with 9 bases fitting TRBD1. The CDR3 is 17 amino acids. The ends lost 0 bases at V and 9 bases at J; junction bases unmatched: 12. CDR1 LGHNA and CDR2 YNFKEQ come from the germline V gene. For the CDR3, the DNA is TGTGCCAGCAGCCAAGATGGGACAGGGTTGGGGAGTAGGCCCCAGCATTTT. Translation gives CASSQDGTGLGSRPQHF.

For the CDR3, the DNA is TGTGCCAGCAGCGTAGAAGGTAGCGACAGAATGAGGCAGTTCTTC. It specifies CASSVEGSDRMRQFF. The J gene is TRBJ2-1, the V gene TRBV9, with D possibly called TRBD1 or TRBD2 (5 bases each). Trimming took 0 bases from V and 12 from J, leaving 19 bases between them. Germline V gene lookup returns CDR1 SGDLS and CDR2 YYNGEE. This CDR3 region has 15 residues.

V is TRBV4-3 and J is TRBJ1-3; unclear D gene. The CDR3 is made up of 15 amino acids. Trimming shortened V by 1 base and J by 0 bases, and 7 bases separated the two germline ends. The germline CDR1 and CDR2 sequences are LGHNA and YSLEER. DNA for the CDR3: TGCGCCAGCAGCCAAGGAGGGAGCTCTGGAAACACCATATATTTT. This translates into CASSQGGSSGNTIYF.

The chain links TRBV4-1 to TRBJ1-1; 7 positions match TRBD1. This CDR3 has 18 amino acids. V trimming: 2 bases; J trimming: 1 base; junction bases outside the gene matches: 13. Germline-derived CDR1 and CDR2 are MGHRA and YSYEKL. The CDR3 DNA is TGCGCCAGCAGCCAACCACGACTGAAACAGGGGCGGAACACTGAAGCTTTCTTT. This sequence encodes CASSQPRLKQGRNTEAFF.

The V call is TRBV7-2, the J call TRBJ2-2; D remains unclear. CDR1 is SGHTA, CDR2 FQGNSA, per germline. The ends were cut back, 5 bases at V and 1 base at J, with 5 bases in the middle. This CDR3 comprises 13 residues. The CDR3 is CASSGLNTGELFF. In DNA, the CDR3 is TGTGCCAGCAGCGGCCTGAACACCGGGGAGCTGTTTTTT.

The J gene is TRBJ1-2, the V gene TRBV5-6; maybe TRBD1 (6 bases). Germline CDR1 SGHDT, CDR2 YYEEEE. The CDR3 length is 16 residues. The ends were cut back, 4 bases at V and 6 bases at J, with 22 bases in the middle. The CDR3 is CASSRARGQGRDGYTF. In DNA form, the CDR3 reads TGTGCCAGCAGCCGGGCCCGAGGTCAGGGGAGGGATGGCTACACCTTC.

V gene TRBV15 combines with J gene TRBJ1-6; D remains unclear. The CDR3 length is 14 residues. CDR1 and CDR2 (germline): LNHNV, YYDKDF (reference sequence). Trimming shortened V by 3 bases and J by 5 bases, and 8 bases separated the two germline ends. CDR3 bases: TGTGCCACCAGCAGCTCAAAGCATAATTCACCCCTCCACTTT. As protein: CATSSSKHNSPLHF.

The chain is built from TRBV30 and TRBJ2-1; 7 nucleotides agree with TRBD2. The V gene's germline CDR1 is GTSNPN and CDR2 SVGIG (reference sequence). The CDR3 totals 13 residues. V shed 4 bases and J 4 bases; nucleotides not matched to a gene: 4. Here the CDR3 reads CAWTSGNYNEQFF. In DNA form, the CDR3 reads TGTGCCTGGACCAGCGGGAATTACAATGAGCAGTTCTTC.